The T cell receptor beta chain under discussion was sequenced for a study of naive and memory T cell subsets. General study points: Especially in CD8 cells, naive repertoires contained a few larger clonotypes, possibly CD45RA-re-expressing memory cells.

An equimolar mix of two oligonucleotides served as the beta constant-region primer for TRBC1 and TRBC2. Nested alpha and beta constant-region primers with the SP2 primer drove four PCR rounds on ligated cDNA. From the UMI-ligation and nested PCR reads, TCRdb called clonotypes with MiXCR, one entry per CDR3 protein. The top ten clones hold 0.6% to 0.8% of a sample with around 140,000 distinct CDR3 sequences, more than 15% of them seen once. In regard to this clonotype: Its target is not known.

Four subsets defined by CD45RA and CD27 were sorted after CD3, CD4, CD8 and live/dead staining. Per germline, CDR1 SNHLY and CDR2 FYNNEI. The CDR3 runs to 16 residues. V was pared by 2 bases and J by 5 bases, with 15 bases between. This receptor was taken from a human donor in good health. Source material: naive CD8+ T cells from blood. The chain combines TRBV2 with TRBJ1-4, with a tentative D call TRBD1 (6 bases). The CDR3 DNA reads as TGTGCCAGCAGTGAATCCTCACAGGGCTTAAATGAAAAACTGTTTTTT. This sequence encodes CASSESSQGLNEKLFF.